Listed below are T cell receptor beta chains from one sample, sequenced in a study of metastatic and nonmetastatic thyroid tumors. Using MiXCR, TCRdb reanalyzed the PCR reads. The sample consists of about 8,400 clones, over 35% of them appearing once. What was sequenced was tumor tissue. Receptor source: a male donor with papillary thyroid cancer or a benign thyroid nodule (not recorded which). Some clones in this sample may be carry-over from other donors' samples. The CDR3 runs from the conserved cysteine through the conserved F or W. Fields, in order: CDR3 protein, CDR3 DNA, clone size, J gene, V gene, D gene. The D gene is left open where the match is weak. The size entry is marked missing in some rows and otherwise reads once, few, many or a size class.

CDR3: CASSSIPSYEQYF
DNA: TGTGCCAGCAGCTCCATCCCCTCCTACGAGCAGTACTTC
size: -
J: TRBJ2-7
V: TRBV7-2
D: -

CDR3: CASSLSGGATDTHDF
DNA: TGTGCCAGCAGCTTAAGCGGGGGGGCCACAGATACGCATGATTTT
size: -
J: TRBJ2-3
V: TRBV11-1
D: TRBD2

CDR3: CASSKSRVSPQETQYF
DNA: TGTGCCAGCAGCAAAAGTCGCGTCTCCCCTCAAGAGACCCAGTACTTC
size: -
J: TRBJ2-5
V: TRBV7-9
D: -

CDR3: CSSSQLATGELLF
DNA: TGTTCCAGCAGTCAACTAGCAACCGGGGAGCTGTTGTTT
size: -
J: TRBJ2-2
V: TRBV12-3/TRBV12-4
D: -

CDR3: CAWSVRGHGYTF
DNA: TGTGCCTGGAGTGTACGTGGACATGGCTACACCTTC
size: -
J: TRBJ1-2
V: TRBV30
D: -

CDR3: CASSFSGTGKLAGFSYEQYF
DNA: TGTGCCAGCAGTTTCAGCGGGACAGGGAAACTAGCGGGATTCTCCTACGAGCAGTACTTC
size: -
J: TRBJ2-7
V: TRBV12-3/TRBV12-4
D: -

CDR3: CASSDGTSEYNEQFF
DNA: TGTGCCAGCAGTGACGGGACTAGCGAATACAATGAGCAGTTCTTC
size: few
J: TRBJ2-1
V: TRBV6-4
D: TRBD2

CDR3: CASSPTLQGNDGYTF
DNA: TGTGCCAGCTCACCCACTCTACAGGGGAACGATGGCTACACCTTC
size: once
J: TRBJ1-2
V: TRBV18
D: TRBD1

CDR3: CASSLVLLASTGELFF
DNA: TGTGCCAGCAGCTTAGTTTTACTAGCTTCCACCGGGGAACTGTTTTTT
size: -
J: TRBJ2-2
V: TRBV11-1
D: -

CDR3: CASTSRTGRFSPLHF
DNA: TGTGCCAGCACCTCCAGGACAGGGAGGTTCTCACCCCTCCACTTT
size: few
J: TRBJ1-6
V: TRBV6-1
D: TRBD1

CDR3: CASSGQGAAGSPLHF
DNA: TGTGCCAGCAGTGGCCAGGGGGCGGCGGGGTCACCCCTCCACTTT
size: -
J: TRBJ1-6
V: TRBV2
D: TRBD1

CDR3: CASSYSFSGLGTDTQYF
DNA: TGTGCCAGCAGTTACTCGTTCTCCGGGCTAGGCACAGATACGCAGTATTTT
size: few
J: TRBJ2-3
V: TRBV6-2/TRBV6-3
D: -

CDR3: CASSHGQGMNTEAFF
DNA: TGCGCCAGCAGCCACGGACAGGGAATGAACACTGAAGCTTTCTTT
size: -
J: TRBJ1-1
V: TRBV5-1
D: TRBD1

CDR3: CSAILPGHNYGYTF
DNA: TGCAGCGCTATCTTACCTGGACACAACTATGGCTACACCTTC
size: -
J: TRBJ1-2
V: TRBV29-1
D: -

CDR3: CASSQDRSADTQYF
DNA: TGTGCCAGCAGCCAAGATAGGTCCGCAGATACGCAGTATTTT
size: -
J: TRBJ2-3
V: TRBV14
D: -

CDR3: CSAGSTGTHGYTF
DNA: TGCAGTGCTGGATCGACAGGGACCCATGGCTACACCTTC
size: medium-sized
J: TRBJ1-2
V: TRBV20-1
D: TRBD1

CDR3: CASSQVNNSPLHF
DNA: TGTGCCAGCAGCCAAGTAAATAATTCACCCCTCCACTTT
size: -
J: TRBJ1-6
V: TRBV3-1
D: -

CDR3: CASSPRLAGGGTDTQYF
DNA: TGTGCTAGCAGCCCCAGGCTAGCGGGGGGGGGCACAGATACGCAGTATTTT
size: many
J: TRBJ2-3
V: TRBV7-7
D: TRBD2

CDR3: CASSQTERYTGELFF
DNA: TGCGCCAGCAGCCAAACGGAGCGGTACACCGGGGAGCTGTTTTTT
size: -
J: TRBJ2-2
V: TRBV4-1
D: -